This T cell receptor beta chain was sequenced during a study of post-analysis software for immune sequencing data (dated by TCRdb to the mid-2010s). Some background on the complete study: Relapsing-remitting, secondary progressive and progressive-relapsing multiple sclerosis were recorded as disease courses, and subtype annotation was lacking for some patients. A subset of samples was prepared in parallel using single-end sample barcoding, then pooled and co-amplified after Illumina adapter ligation. The multiple sclerosis patient repertoires were compared with around ten previously published healthy control repertoires from donors aged about 6 to 28 years. What the work shows at the level of the full study, not this receptor alone: Direct clustering with F measure revealed strong co-clustering of samples prepared in the same batch, which led to a batch-effect correction. Significantly higher frequencies in patients than in controls were found for roughly 5 TRBV segments, including TRBV5-6, TRBV5-1 and TRBV20-1. The multiple sclerosis patient group was slightly younger than the control group. Significantly lower normalized Chao1 diversity was found in multiple sclerosis patients than in controls, suggesting substantial peripheral T-cell clonal expansion.

Libraries were prepared through PCR. Instrument used: Illumina HiSeq 2500. To reduce PCR and sequencing biases, unique molecular identifiers were built into the TCR beta cDNA libraries. Approximately 500,000 cDNA molecules were obtained for every 1 to 10 million input T cells, so each molecule roughly corresponded to one T cell. The patient libraries were prepared and sequenced using the same protocol as the earlier healthy control dataset. Within a given batch, samples were prepared together, multiplexed and sequenced on the same HiSeq lane. In the paper's pipeline: Raw barcoded reads were processed with MIGEC, and single-read molecular identifier groups were discarded before consensus assembly and CDR3 extraction. Clonotype tables were post-analysed with VDJtools, normalizing diversity by down-sampling all datasets to the smallest sample size. To correct batch-related cross-sample contamination, repertoire overlap clustering matched CDR3 amino acid sequences but not nucleotide sequences. The raw public reads went through TCRdb reprocessing: fastp at Q25, MiXCR clone calling, in-frame beta chains kept. Rows merge per CDR3 protein into single entries with the most common DNA and genes. TCRdb's processing, not the authors' own work, is the source of the V and J calls. The sample table shows roughly 620,000 distinct CDR3 sequences, and 44% are seen once. The leading ten clones occupy around 1.7% of the sample.

The cysteine opens and the phenylalanine closes a CDR3 of 15 amino acids. Just CDR3 DNA is preserved here, 45 bases in frame from base 1. Germline trimming: 6 bases from V, 6 bases from J; junction bases outside gene matches: 9. CDR1 and CDR2 are read off the germline V gene as SGHVS and FNYEAQ. To demonstrate the VDJtools post-analysis software, the study profiled TCR beta repertoires from the peripheral blood of about 13 young patients with multiple sclerosis. The multiple sclerosis patients were children and adolescents ranging in age from roughly 6 to 16 years. Concerning this clonotype: This receptor's antigen is unknown. No quality values exist for individual bases; no much larger clone is one base distant.

Sequenced: blood. The clonotype was recovered from a girl under 18 with multiple sclerosis. Here the chain combines TRBV7-6 and TRBJ2-1; 9 bases in the junction line up with TRBD2. DNA sequence: TGTGCCAGCAGTTTCTTAGCGGGAGCTAGCAATGAGCAGTTCTTC. Its protein is CASSFLAGASNEQFF. Full variable domain (CDR3 extended with the reference TRBV7-6 and TRBJ2-1 proteins): GAGVSQSPRYKVTKRGQDVALRCDPISGHVSLYWYRQALGQGPEFLTYFNYEAQQDKSGLPNDRFSAERPEGSISTLTIQRTEQRDSAMYRCASSFLAGASNEQFFGPGTRLTVL.